The text below deals with one T cell receptor (beta chain). The CDR3 is 11 amino acids. The germline gives CDR1 SQVTM, CDR2 ANQGSEA. The V end was cut by 4 bases, the J end by 1 base, with 3 bases between. RNA totalling roughly 0.45 to 1 ug underwent reverse transcription with random hexamers. An immunoSEQ multiplex PCR generated amplified TCR beta CDR3 products spanning 54 Vbeta and 13 Jbeta. Via MiXCR, TCRdb re-called the immunoSEQ multiplex PCR reads, giving one row per CDR3 protein. Of 300,000 to 350,000 distinct CDR3 sequences detected, 92% appear once; the ten largest clones hold roughly 0.059%. This sample stems from a study of CD8 T cells in Susac syndrome. TCR beta was sequenced from blood CD8+ and CD4+ T cells. The study used treatment-naive patients who had stable or active relapsing-remitting disease as multiple sclerosis controls.

This TCR came from a human donor with multiple sclerosis. The chain is built from TRBV29-1 and TRBJ2-3; D gene uncertain. Sequenced material: CD4+ T cells from PBMCs. CDR3 coding DNA: TGCAGCGTTGGCCGCACAGATACGCAGTATTTT. It specifies CSVGRTDTQYF.